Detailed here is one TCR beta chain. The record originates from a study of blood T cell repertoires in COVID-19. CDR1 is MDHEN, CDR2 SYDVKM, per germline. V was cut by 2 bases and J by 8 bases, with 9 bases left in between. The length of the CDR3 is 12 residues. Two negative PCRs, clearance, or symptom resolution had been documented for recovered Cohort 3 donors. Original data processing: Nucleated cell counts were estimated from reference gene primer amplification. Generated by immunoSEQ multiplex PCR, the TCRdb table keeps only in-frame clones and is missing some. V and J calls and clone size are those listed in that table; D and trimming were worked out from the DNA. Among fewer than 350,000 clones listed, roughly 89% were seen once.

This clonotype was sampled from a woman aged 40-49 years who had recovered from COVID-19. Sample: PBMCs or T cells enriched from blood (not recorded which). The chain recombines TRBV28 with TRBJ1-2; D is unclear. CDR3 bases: TGTGCCAGCAGTTTACGGGGTTACGGCTACACCTTC. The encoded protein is CASSLRGYGYTF.